This T cell receptor beta chain was captured in a study of graft-versus-host responses after intestinal transplantation (dated by TCRdb to the early 2020s). In terms of the full investigation: The transplants that recipients got were multivisceral, liver-intestinal, or isolated intestinal. Every recipient was given anti-thymocyte globulin induction, followed by 2 to 4 years of maintenance tacrolimus and steroids. After intestinal transplantation, graft-versus-host and host-versus-graft alloreactive T cell clones were followed in the graft, circulation and bone marrow using bulk TCR-beta CDR3 sequencing. Alloreactive clones were identified by sequencing pre-transplant mixed lymphocyte reaction products and comparing these products with unstimulated pre-transplant donor and recipient T cells. A cohort of about two dozen intestinal transplant recipients, including one retransplant, was enrolled, and 3 patients lacking pretransplant specimens were excluded. Donor T cell macrochimerism was defined as a peak of at least 4% donor T cells among recipient peripheral blood mononuclear cells. Instead of going to the commercial service, samples from a few later patients were sequenced in-house on an Illumina MiSeq and processed with MiXCR. Beyond this particular receptor, the publication reports: Peak levels of circulating GvH clones were associated with declines in HvG clones early after transplant. In patients with donor T cell macrochimerism, the allografts had high GvH to HvG T cell clonal ratios. GvH clones were found in recipient bone marrow, and some of the GvH clones appeared earlier in ileal mucosa or blood, which is consistent with an intestinal mucosal origin. The conclusions were limited by the relatively low number and heterogeneity of the intestinal transplant patients.

The receptor library was made with the immunoSEQ multiplex PCR assay. For most patients, genomic DNA was isolated using the Qiagen DNeasy Blood and Tissue Kit and was shipped frozen to Adaptive Biotechnologies for TCR sequencing. Adaptive Biotechnologies carried out high-throughput TCR-beta CDR3 sequencing of genomic DNA for most patients. Turning to the authors' computational methods: TCR sequencing data were retrieved from Adaptive's ImmunoSEQ software for some 17 patients, whereas three other patients were processed with MiXCR and VDJtools. CD4 versus CD8 sorting errors were corrected by removing sequences found in both subsets at a frequency ratio below 5:1. CDR3 nucleotide sequences shared between donor and recipient were removed because the origin of such sequences could not be assigned. At least 2-fold expansion over unstimulated cells and a minimum CFSE-low frequency of 0.002% (template counts) or 0.001% (read counts) were required for clones to be classified as alloreactive. Clones were considered mappable if detected in sequenced pre-transplant spleen, lymph node, or MLR CFSE-low populations of the donor or recipient. The cumulative frequency of alloreactive clones was calculated as a percentage of all sequences, weighted by copy number. Here the immuneACCESS table is served through TCRdb, limited to in-frame sequences with V and J called. Missing clones are a known gap in these copies; in checked studies unresolved V genes cover under half, and the rest lacks a known reason. For V, J and clone size, that table is used; D and trimming come from the DNA. The sample records about 86,000 clones, 88% of which are singletons. About 0.27% of the sample is in the top ten clones.

Concerning this clone: Its target antigen remains unknown. Base qualities are missing; no much larger clone stands one base away.

The time point label of this sample denotes: cells obtained before transplantation from donor or recipient. CD3+CD4+ and CD3+CD8+ populations were FACS-sorted from unstimulated pre-transplant donor and recipient cells taken from spleen or lymph nodes. Specimen: unstimulated CD4+ T cells sorted from spleen or lymph node cells, collected before transplant. The clonotype originates from a human donor who was the organ donor for an intestinal transplant.

Read as DNA, the sequence is TGCAGCGGGCACACAGGGGGGAGCACTGAAGCTTTCTTT. Translated, this is CSGHTGGSTEAFF. The chain was built from TRBV29-1 and TRBJ1-1; 8 nucleotides in the junction match TRBD1. The germline V end is reduced by 7 bases and the J end by 4 bases; junction bases left unmatched: 8. Inclusive of the bounding cysteine and phenylalanine, the CDR3 is 13 residues long. Of the read, only the CDR3 DNA is kept; its 39 bases are in frame from base 1. CDR1 and CDR2 were assigned from the germline V gene as SQVTM and ANQGSEA.